A single sample gave rise to the 23 T cell receptor beta chains below, sequenced in a study of blood T cell repertoires in COVID-19 (dated by TCRdb to about 2020). Library method: the immunoSEQ multiplex PCR assay. Sourced from immuneACCESS, this table was stored by TCRdb with only in-frame sequences that have V and J called. A share of the clones is absent; for the studies checked, an unresolved V gene accounts for under half, and the remainder has no known explanation. Present in this sample are about 110,000 clones, more than 75% of which were seen just once. The top ten constitute under 8% of the sample. The sequenced material came from peripheral blood. These receptors all stem from a man between 65 and 85 years old with acute or convalescent COVID-19.

The V call is TRBV5-8, the J call TRBJ2-1, with D uncertain. The CDR3 is made up of 15 amino acids. Trimming removed 0 bases at V and 3 bases at J, with 10 bases between. The germline V gene encodes CDR1 SGHTS and CDR2 YDEGEE. The CDR3 sequence is CASSLGNYYYNEQFF. The DNA of the CDR3 is TGTGCCAGCAGCTTGGGGAACTACTACTACAATGAGCAGTTCTTC.

This chain connects TRBV6-1 to TRBJ1-5, with D unclear. Germline V gene lookup returns CDR1 MNHNS and CDR2 SASEGT. V dropped 3 bases and J dropped 9 bases, with 9 bases sitting between them. CDR3 size: 12 residues. Here the CDR3 DNA reads TGTGCCAGCAGTGAGGGAGCGAGGCCCCAGCATTTT. Translating gives CASSEGARPQHF.

In DNA form, the CDR3 reads TGCAGCGTTGAAGCAGGCCTGAACTCTGGGGCCAACGTCCTGACTTTC. Translating it yields CSVEAGLNSGANVLTF. The V gene is TRBV29-1, the J gene TRBJ2-6; D gene unclear. This CDR3 spans 16 amino acids. Germline V gives CDR1 SQVTM, CDR2 ANQGSEA. The V end lost 1 base, the J end lost 0 bases, and 10 bases lay between the germline ends.

The genes are TRBV7-9 and TRBJ1-2; 7 positions match TRBD1. The CDR3 loop spans 13 amino acids. Germline V gene lookup returns CDR1 SEHNR and CDR2 FQNEAQ (reference sequence). Trimming took 2 bases from V and 8 from J; bases not matched to a gene: 5. The CDR3 DNA is TGTGCCAGCAGCTTACTACAGGGGCACGGCTACACCTTC. It specifies CASSLLQGHGYTF. Together with reference TRBV7-9 and TRBJ1-2, the CDR3 gives the full variable domain: DTGVSQNPRHKITKRGQNVTFRCDPISEHNRLYWYRQTLGQGPEFLTYFQNEAQLEKSRLLSDRFSAERPKGSFSTLEIQRTEQGDSAMYLCASSLLQGHGYTFGSGTRLTVV.

The CDR3 region has the DNA TGTGCCTGGGGCAGGACTAGCGTGGGCACCGGGGAGCTGTTTTTT. Translating it yields CAWGRTSVGTGELFF. The V and J genes are TRBV30 and TRBJ2-2; 9 positions agree with TRBD2. The CDR3 contains 15 residues. Germline V CDR1 and CDR2: GTSNPN, SVGIG (reference sequence). Trimming removed 5 bases from V and 4 bases from J; junction bases left unmatched: 8.

The chain is built from TRBV27 and TRBJ2-7, with D possibly being TRBD1 (5 bases). This CDR3 is 14 amino acids long. The V gene's germline CDR1 is MNHEY and CDR2 SMNVEV (reference sequence). V was cut by 4 bases and J by 0 bases, with 10 bases left in between. In DNA form, the CDR3 reads TGTGCCAGCAGTTGGGGCGGAAGCTCCTACGAGCAGTACTTC. Translated: CASSWGGSSYEQYF.

This chain uses TRBV5-7 with TRBJ1-4; 10 bases fit TRBD1. TRBV5-7 is an ORF; its function is uncertain. CDR3 size: 16 residues. The J segment lost 6 bases and the V segment lost 7 bases, leaving 12 bases of the junction unmatched. CDR3 residues: CASLRDRGVVHEKLFF. The CDR3, as DNA: TGTGCCAGCCTCCGGGACAGGGGAGTGGTACATGAAAAACTGTTTTTT.

The chain recombines TRBV19 with TRBJ2-5; D not resolved. Trimming took off 2 bases at V and 5 bases at J, with 12 bases between the two ends. The germline gives CDR1 LNHDA, CDR2 SQIVND (reference sequence). This CDR3 is 14 amino acids long. This CDR3 is CASSITSHRETQYF. The DNA of the CDR3 is TGTGCCAGTAGTATAACCTCTCACCGGGAGACCCAGTACTTC.

The rearrangement uses TRBV27 and TRBJ1-5, with 10 bases that match TRBD1. The germline V gene has CDR1 MNHEY and CDR2 SMNVEV (reference sequence). The CDR3 covers 15 residues. V lost 3 bases and J lost 3; bases outside the gene matches: 2. The CDR3 DNA follows: TGTGCCAGCAGTTTGGGACAGGGGTACAATCAGCCCCAGCATTTT. This sequence encodes CASSLGQGYNQPQHF.

CDR3 loop: CASTVNYEQYF. In nucleotides, the CDR3 is TGTGCCAGCACTGTTAACTACGAGCAGTACTTC. This sequence joins TRBV2 and TRBJ2-7; D gene ambiguous. Germline CDR1 and CDR2: SNHLY and FYNNEI. This CDR3 is built from 11 residues. Between the trimmed V and J ends, which lost 7 bases and 3 bases, there was a span of 7 bases.

Only one count was recorded for this clone. The rearrangement joins TRBV3-1 (or the pseudogene TRBV3-2) to TRBJ2-7, with D tentatively TRBD1 (6 bases). V lost 1 base to trimming and J lost 4 bases, with 20 bases between them. The CDR3 contains 17 residues. Germline loops: CDR1 LGHDT, CDR2 YNNKEL (reference sequence). The CDR3 reads CASSQVPRFRGGYEQYF. For the CDR3, the DNA is TGTGCCAGCAGCCAAGTCCCAAGGTTCAGGGGCGGTTACGAGCAGTACTTC.

The chain couples TRBV7-3 to TRBJ2-1; 8 nucleotides align to TRBD1. The germline CDR1 and CDR2 sequences are SGHTA and FQGTGA. After removal of 4 bases from V and 3 bases from J, the junction contained 8 bases not matched to a gene. This CDR3 contains 16 residues. The CDR3: CASSSIGTGVYNEQFF. The DNA of the CDR3 is TGTGCCAGCAGCTCAATCGGGACAGGAGTCTACAATGAGCAGTTCTTC.

This sequence joins TRBV6-1 and TRBJ1-2, with 9 positions matching TRBD1. The V gene end was trimmed by 1 base and the J gene end by 8 bases; junction bases not matched to a gene: 5. The germline gives CDR1 MNHNS, CDR2 SASEGT. The CDR3 is 14 amino acids. The chain's CDR3 is CASSEVWTGVGYTF. As DNA, the CDR3 is TGTGCCAGCAGTGAAGTGTGGACAGGGGTAGGCTACACCTTC.

This clone has only one observation. The V call is TRBV6-5, the J call TRBJ1-6; tentative D call: TRBD1 (5 bases). The germline gives CDR1 MNHEY, CDR2 SVGAGI. V was shortened by 6 bases and J by 10 bases, with 16 bases between the two germline ends. CDR3 size: 14 residues. The CDR3 DNA sequence: TGTGCCAGCAGGGTAGGGGAATACGGCTCACCCCTCCACTTT. This sequence encodes CASRVGEYGSPLHF.

This chain connects TRBV5-4 to TRBJ2-2; 7 nucleotides match TRBD2. J gave up 7 bases and V 0 bases, and 6 bases lay outside the gene matches. Germline assignment: CDR1 SGHNT and CDR2 YYREEE (reference sequence). The CDR3 is made up of 15 amino acids. CDR3 sequence: CASSLVLAADGELFF. CDR3 DNA sequence: TGTGCCAGCAGCTTGGTGCTAGCGGCGGACGGGGAGCTGTTTTTT.

The chain uses TRBV29-1 and TRBJ2-7, with 7 bases aligning to TRBD1. V dropped 7 bases and J dropped 5; count of bases not matched to a gene: 14. Germline CDR1 SQVTM, CDR2 ANQGSEA. This CDR3 has 14 amino acids. CDR3 nucleotide sequence: TGCAGCGCTGGGCAGACAGGGTTTTTAAACGAGCAGTACTTC. Its translation is CSAGQTGFLNEQYF.

This clone occurred a few times. Other nucleotide sequences from this sample produce the same CDR3. The chain recombines TRBV29-1 with TRBJ1-4; the match to TRBD1 covers 7 bases. Germline V CDR1 and CDR2: SQVTM, ANQGSEA. The CDR3 length is 14 residues. V trimming: 7 bases; J trimming: 4 bases; junction bases outside the gene matches: 9. In nucleotides, the CDR3 is TGCAGCGCTACGAGGGACAGAGATAATGAAAAACTGTTTTTT. Translating it yields CSATRDRDNEKLFF.

This clone has just a few counts. The chain recombines TRBV2 with TRBJ1-5; the D is unclear. Germline values: CDR1 SNHLY, CDR2 FYNNEI. CDR3 length: 12 amino acids. Trimming left V 6 bases short and J 1 base short, with 4 bases between. CDR3 protein: CASRRSNQPQHF. The CDR3 DNA follows: TGTGCCAGCAGGAGGAGCAATCAGCCCCAGCATTTT.

The chain recombines TRBV5-1 with TRBJ2-2, with unresolved D. The CDR3 has 15 residues. CDR1 and CDR2 (germline): SGHRS, YFSETQ. Trimming cost V 1 base and J 0 bases, with 7 bases left between them. CDR3 sequence reads: CASSLNSPNTGELFF. In nucleotides, the CDR3 is TGCGCCAGCAGCTTGAATAGTCCGAACACCGGGGAGCTGTTTTTT.

This CDR3 reads CASSYGSGSNQPQHF. The CDR3 bases are TGTGCCAGCAGTTATGGTAGTGGTAGCAATCAGCCCCAGCATTTT. The rearrangement links TRBV6-5 to TRBJ1-5; D unresolved. This CDR3 is built from 15 residues. Trimming cost V 3 bases and J 0 bases, with 9 bases left between them. Germline assignment: CDR1 MNHEY and CDR2 SVGAGI.

This rearrangement joins TRBV30 to TRBJ2-3; TRBD2 is a possible D gene (5 bases). CDR3 length: 17 amino acids. V lost 2 bases and J lost 0, with 18 bases in between. Germline CDR1 and CDR2: GTSNPN and SVGIG (reference sequence). CDR3 region: CAWSHKGGTRSTDTQYF. The CDR3 DNA is TGTGCCTGGAGTCATAAAGGAGGCACCCGAAGCACAGATACGCAGTATTTT.

This rearrangement joins TRBV28 to TRBJ1-4; D is uncertain. Germline V CDR1 and CDR2: MDHEN, SYDVKM. V was shortened by 4 bases and J by 0 bases, with 12 bases between the two germline ends. The CDR3 is 16 residues long. The CDR3 loop is CASSSPARATNEKLFF. For the CDR3, the DNA is TGTGCCAGCAGTTCACCGGCGCGGGCAACTAATGAAAAACTGTTTTTT.

The chain is built from TRBV6-1 and TRBJ1-2; perhaps TRBD1 as D (5 bases). Germline V gene sequence: CDR1 MNHNS, CDR2 SASEGT. Between the trimmed V and J ends, which lost 3 bases and 5 bases, there was a span of 7 bases. This CDR3 spans 12 amino acids. CDR3 loop: CASSDPGYGYTF. The DNA of the CDR3 is TGTGCCAGCAGTGACCCAGGGTATGGCTACACCTTC.